Listed below are T cell receptor beta chains from one sample, sequenced in a study of OX40 agonist ivuxolimab in advanced cancers. Libraries were prepared by immunoSEQ multiplex PCR; TCRdb keeps only in-frame clonotypes and omits some of them. The sample has tens of thousands of clones, around four fifths seen once. The sample in question was CD4+ or CD8+ T cells sorted from blood, obtained in a trial of the OX40 agonist ivuxolimab. These receptors originate from an adult with an advanced solid tumor such as melanoma, head and neck, liver or kidney cancer. Both conserved end residues are part of each CDR3. Some rows have no size entry. The others give once, few or many, or a class for an expanded clone.

clone size	V gene	J gene	CDR3 protein
-	TRBV2	TRBJ1-2	CASSRTVGYTF
-	TRBV29-1	TRBJ1-1	CSVSDTEAFF
-	TRBV28	TRBJ1-1	CASSLLPRVTEAFF
-	TRBV28	TRBJ1-1	CASSIPGQGFNEAFF
-	TRBV11-3	-	CASSHTWTGTFYEQYF
-	TRBV19	TRBJ2-5	CASSLRGFWGHQETQYF
-	TRBV29-1	TRBJ1-4	CSVARRGAGEKLFF
-	TRBV6-5	TRBJ1-5	CASSYSGQSNQPQHF
-	TRBV10-1	TRBJ2-2	CASSVVPAGELFF
-	TRBV4-3	TRBJ2-3	CASSSHLGADTQYF
-	TRBV6-5	TRBJ1-2	CASSEGGQGYGYTF
-	TRBV21-1	TRBJ2-3	CASTDTQYF
-	TRBV5-1	TRBJ1-2	CASSSISTGGYGYTF
few	TRBV15	TRBJ2-1	CATSRVGTGDSDEQFF
few	TRBV12-5	TRBJ1-1	CASLSDGSGAFF
-	TRBV28	TRBJ2-1	CASSPPQTWGEQFF
few	TRBV5-6	TRBJ1-4	CASSLGGRGGEKLFF
-	TRBV29-1	TRBJ1-3	CSVEGTGVGNTIYF
-	TRBV7-2	TRBJ1-5	CASSPGLGNQPQHF
-	TRBV29-1	TRBJ2-5	CSANEGAETQYF
-	TRBV28	TRBJ1-1	CASSSNPLRGAEAFF
few	TRBV6-1	TRBJ1-2	CAANTPQGGGYTF
-	TRBV4-3	TRBJ2-7	CASSQDLRYEQYF
-	TRBV18	TRBJ1-4	CASSPVPLNEKLFF
-	TRBV27	TRBJ1-2	CASRIETYGYTF
-	TRBV2	TRBJ1-2	CASSQYGNYGYTF
-	TRBV7-2	TRBJ1-4	CASSLEGEGDEKLFF
-	TRBV5-1	TRBJ1-1	CASSLAGTPSRAEAFF
-	TRBV19	TRBJ1-6	CASSIGNSPLHF
-	TRBV6-5	TRBJ2-1	CASSWTGGEGEQFF
-	TRBV19	TRBJ1-2	CASRGGKVYGYTF
-	TRBV2	TRBJ1-4	CASSDRAEKLFF
-	TRBV2	TRBJ1-4	CASSGTYTNEKLFF
once	TRBV5-1	TRBJ2-3	CASSLGDAVVDTQYF